This TCR beta chain emerged from a study of T cell responses to AZD1222 COVID-19 vaccine. In regard to this clone: What it recognizes is unknown.

Study outcomes and limitations: Of the AZD1222 recipients, only 6 or 7 were seropositive at baseline. Repertoire sampling happened only post peak T cell response.

The method was immunoSEQ multiplex PCR; TCRdb's version includes in-frame clones alone and lacks a portion of them. The table has 120,000 or so clones, 85% to 90% seen once. The origin of this receptor is an adult who received the AZD1222 COVID-19 vaccine. This material consisted of peripheral blood, taken 28 days after the second AZD1222 dose.

CDR3 sequence (DNA): TGTGCCAGCAGCACAGACAGGAACACTGAAGCTTTCTTT. Amino acid sequence: CASSTDRNTEAFF. The gene calls are TRBV11-2 and TRBJ1-1; the D gene is possibly TRBD1 (5 bases). The germline V gene has CDR1 SGHAT and CDR2 FQNNGV. The CDR3 covers 13 residues. V lost 5 bases to trimming and J lost 1 base, with 8 bases between them.